This entry describes one T cell receptor beta chain. Its antigen is not identified. Donors were healthy Caucasian individuals from Russia aged about 6 to 90. Extractions gave at least 5.5 micrograms of total RNA per sample. The use of a sample-barcoded 5' primer and a J-beta primer mix characterized a second PCR of roughly 7 to 11 cycles. MiXCR, run by TCRdb on the 5' RACE reads, gives a single entry per CDR3 protein. The sample carries some 860,000 distinct CDR3 sequences, roughly 50% recorded once. The entry originates in a study of blood T cells in healthy people across ages. General study results and limits: It was held that diversity estimates obtained from one million T cells represented underestimates.

Trimming stripped 0 bases from V and 1 base from J, with 12 bases between. Germline lookup yields CDR1 MGHRA and CDR2 YSYEKL. CDR3 length: 16 residues. The material sequenced was blood. V is TRBV4-1 and J is TRBJ1-1; no clear D. The sequence came from a middle-aged man in good health. CDR3 coding DNA: TGCGCCAGCAGCCAAGATCCGACGGCCGCGAACACTGAAGCTTTCTTT. It is translated as CASSQDPTAANTEAFF.